The present T cell receptor beta chain was sequenced within a study of cytomegalovirus exposure and HLA in healthy donors. Overall study results and limits: As confirmed in vitro, a few CMV-associated chains were specific for CMV antigens.

Germline CDR1 reads LNHDA; CDR2 reads SQIVND (reference sequence). The CDR3 sequence is 17 residues long. The V and J ends lost 4 bases and 2 bases, in that order; junction bases with no gene match: 9. Use of 60 Vbeta and 13 Jbeta primers characterized the PCR. The protocol was immunoSEQ multiplex PCR, while the TCRdb copy is restricted to in-frame clones and leaves out a portion. Recorded for this sample: about 42,000 clones. Comment on this clone: The antigen is undetermined.

Sequencing was performed on PBMCs. V gene TRBV19 combines with J gene TRBJ2-1; 9 bases line up with TRBD1. The clonotype comes from a man aged 25 to 45 in good health and CMV-seronegative. CDR3 in amino acids: CASSTRTGGVAYNEQFF. For the CDR3, the DNA is TGTGCCAGTAGTACCCGAACAGGGGGCGTCGCCTACAATGAGCAGTTCTTC. The full variable domain, rest sourced from reference TRBV19 and TRBJ2-1, is DGGITQSPKYLFRKEGQNVTLSCEQNLNHDAMYWYRQDPGQGLRLIYYSQIVNDFQKGDIAEGYSVSREKKESFPLTVTSAQKNPTAFYLCASSTRTGGVAYNEQFFGPGTRLTVL.